Listed here are 18 T cell receptor beta chains from one sample, sequenced in a study of beta chain features in type 1 diabetes. Expressed TCRB transcripts were sequenced, since all the RNA that had been isolated was reverse transcribed. The method was immunoSEQ multiplex PCR; TCRdb's version includes in-frame clones alone and lacks a portion of them. The table records about half a million clones, roughly 30% of them present only once. Sequences were obtained from naive CD4+ T cells from blood. The source of these receptors is a young man in good health.

This clone was detected a few times. The chain joins TRBV7-9 to TRBJ1-5; D gene uncertain. The V end was cut by 3 bases, the J end by 1 base, with 4 bases between. CDR1 and CDR2 (germline): SEHNR, FQNEAQ (reference sequence). The CDR3 sequence is 13 residues long. DNA of the CDR3: TGTGCCAGCAGCTTCAGCAGCAATCAGCCCCAGCATTTT. Encoded protein: CASSFSSNQPQHF.

This chain uses TRBV2 with TRBJ2-1; TRBD2 agrees at 16 bases. Germline V CDR1 and CDR2: SNHLY, FYNNEI. J lost 0 bases, V lost 1 base, and 6 bases had no gene match. The CDR3 length is 20 residues. The CDR3 region is CASSEVMGLAGGLSYNEQFF. DNA for the CDR3: TGTGCCAGCAGTGAAGTTATGGGACTAGCGGGAGGGCTCTCCTACAATGAGCAGTTCTTC.

This clone was seen a handful of times. The chain is built from TRBV18 and TRBJ2-1; 7 bases align to TRBD2. The germline CDR1 and CDR2 sequences are KGHSH and LQKENI. The CDR3 is 16 residues long. Trimming took 0 bases from V and 7 from J; bases not matched to a gene: 9. CDR3 sequence: CASSPPGGGLMNEQFF. CDR3 bases: TGTGCCAGCTCACCACCGGGGGGAGGGCTTATGAATGAGCAGTTCTTC.

V usage is TRBV30 and J usage is TRBJ2-3, with D uncertain. V lost 1 base and J lost 0, with 11 bases in between. This CDR3 spans 15 amino acids. Germline V gene lookup returns CDR1 GTSNPN and CDR2 SVGIG (reference sequence). CDR3 amino acids: CAWSESTDSTDTQYF. In DNA, the CDR3 is TGTGCCTGGAGTGAGTCAACGGATAGCACAGATACGCAGTATTTT. Filled out from reference TRBV30 and TRBJ2-3, the complete variable domain reads SQTIHQWPATLVQPVGSPLSLECTVEGTSNPNLYWYRQAAGRGLQLLFYSVGIGQISSEVPQNLSASRPQDRQFILSSKKLLLSDSGFYLCAWSESTDSTDTQYFGPGTRLTVL.

This clone was seen only a few times. V and J are TRBV29-1 and TRBJ2-7, with D unresolved. Trimming pared 1 base from V and 6 bases from J, leaving 13 bases between. The CDR3 is 13 amino acids. The germline V gene has CDR1 SQVTM and CDR2 ANQGSEA. CDR3 coding DNA: TGCAGCGTTGAAGGAAATCAGAGGTTCGAGCAGTACTTC. Translating it yields CSVEGNQRFEQYF.

This clone was detected only a few times. The genes are TRBV9 and TRBJ2-1; possible D gene TRBD1, 6 bases. Germline V lookup: CDR1 SGDLS, CDR2 YYNGEE. The CDR3 runs 13 residues. The V gene lost 6 bases and the J gene lost 2 bases, with 9 bases spanning the gap. The CDR3 sequence: CASNRDTYNEQFF. CDR3 nucleotide sequence: TGTGCCAGCAACAGGGATACCTACAATGAGCAGTTCTTC.

This clone has a handful of counts. The J gene is TRBJ2-7, the V gene TRBV9; TRBD2 agrees at 10 bases. CDR1 SGDLS and CDR2 YYNGEE come from the germline V gene. V was pared by 4 bases and J by 6 bases, with 4 bases of the junction left unmatched. The CDR3 spans 13 residues. In DNA form, the CDR3 reads TGTGCCAGCAGCCTAGCGGGAGCGGTCGAGCAGTACTTC. Translating it yields CASSLAGAVEQYF.

This chain connects TRBV30 to TRBJ2-3, with TRBD1 matching over 7 bases. V was pared by 4 bases and J by 4 bases, with 8 bases of the junction left unmatched. This CDR3 contains 14 residues. Germline-derived CDR1 and CDR2 are GTSNPN and SVGIG (reference sequence). The CDR3 sequence is CAWTRTGLPDTQYF. CDR3 nucleotide sequence: TGTGCCTGGACGAGGACAGGCTTGCCAGATACGCAGTATTTT.

The chain links TRBV10-3 to TRBJ2-5; D gene uncertain. The length of the CDR3 is 11 residues. V lost 10 bases and J lost 1, with 7 bases in between. Germline CDR1 ENHRY, CDR2 SYGVKD. Here the CDR3 DNA reads TGTGCCACCGGACCCCAAGAGACCCAGTACTTC. It is translated as CATGPQETQYF.

CDR3 protein: CSVTGTGGPTDTQYF. DNA for the CDR3: TGCAGCGTAACCGGGACAGGGGGCCCCACAGATACGCAGTATTTT. The rearrangement uses TRBV29-1 and TRBJ2-3, with 12 bases lining up with TRBD1. V was pared by 6 bases and J by 2 bases, with 6 bases of the junction left unmatched. CDR1 SQVTM and CDR2 ANQGSEA come from the germline V gene. The CDR3 has 15 residues.

There are a few counts of this clone. The rearrangement links TRBV5-6 to TRBJ2-4, with 7 positions matching TRBD1. From germline, CDR1 is SGHDT and CDR2 YYEEEE. Trimming took 2 bases from V and 7 from J; bases not matched to a gene: 6. This CDR3 region has 14 residues. CDR3 residues: CASSLNTRGNIQYF. The DNA of the CDR3 is TGTGCCAGCAGCTTAAACACCAGGGGGAACATTCAGTACTTC.

The chain has TRBV15 and TRBJ2-1, with TRBD2 matching over 12 bases. In germline, CDR1 is LNHNV, CDR2 YYDKDF (reference sequence). The length of the CDR3 is 18 residues. Losses at the gene ends were 1 base for V and 5 bases for J; bases not matched to a gene: 9. The CDR3 coding sequence is TGTGCCACCAGCAGAGTACCCGCGACTAGCGGGAGCGACAATGAGCAGTTCTTC. This codes for CATSRVPATSGSDNEQFF.

The CDR3 here is CASRSSGQGANYGYTF. The CDR3 nucleotides are TGTGCCAGCCGCTCTAGCGGGCAGGGGGCTAACTATGGCTACACCTTC. The chain combines TRBV7-2 with TRBJ1-2; 7 nucleotides line up with TRBD1. The CDR3 extends over 16 amino acids. Germline CDR1 is SGHTA and CDR2 is FQGNSA. V was clipped by 8 bases and J by 0 bases; unmatched bases: 12.

This clone came up a few times. Other DNA sequences in this sample translate to the same CDR3. The rearrangement joins TRBV28 to TRBJ2-1, with no clear D. V dropped 3 bases and J dropped 8 bases, with 8 bases sitting between them. The CDR3 is made up of 12 amino acids. Looked up from germline, CDR1 is MDHEN and CDR2 is SYDVKM. Written as DNA, the CDR3 is TGTGCCAGCAGTTTGGTCACCGATGAGCAGTTCTTC. This gives the protein CASSLVTDEQFF.

This rearrangement joins TRBV29-1 to TRBJ2-1, with D hard to call. CDR1 and CDR2 from the germline V gene are SQVTM and ANQGSEA. The V end lost 6 bases, the J end lost 7 bases, and 22 bases lay between the germline ends. CDR3 length equals 15 residues. The CDR3: CSVRRDVTAGNEQFF. CDR3 bases: TGCAGCGTCCGCCGCGATGTAACGGCTGGGAATGAGCAGTTCTTC.

V gene TRBV11-2 combines with J gene TRBJ2-2; D gene uncertain. The V gene's germline CDR1 is SGHAT and CDR2 FQNNGV. The V and J ends lost 3 bases and 3 bases respectively, with 5 bases between them. The CDR3 extends over 13 amino acids. CDR3 protein: CASSFRYTGELFF. In nucleotides, the CDR3 is TGTGCCAGCAGCTTTAGGTACACCGGGGAGCTGTTTTTT.

The gene calls are TRBV10-3 and TRBJ2-5; D remains unclear. Trimming took 4 bases from V and 5 from J, leaving 5 bases between them. The CDR3 spans 11 residues. Germline V gene data show CDR1 as ENHRY and CDR2 as SYGVKD. The CDR3, as DNA: TGTGCCATCAGTGTTCGGGAGACCCAGTACTTC. Amino acid sequence: CAISVRETQYF.

This rearrangement joins TRBV7-2 to TRBJ2-5, with D hard to call. CDR3 length: 14 amino acids. V was pared by 6 bases and J by 1 base, with 12 bases between. Germline assignment: CDR1 SGHTA and CDR2 FQGNSA. This chain's CDR3 is CASSPVGAQETQYF. For the CDR3, the DNA is TGTGCCAGCAGTCCAGTGGGTGCCCAAGAGACCCAGTACTTC.